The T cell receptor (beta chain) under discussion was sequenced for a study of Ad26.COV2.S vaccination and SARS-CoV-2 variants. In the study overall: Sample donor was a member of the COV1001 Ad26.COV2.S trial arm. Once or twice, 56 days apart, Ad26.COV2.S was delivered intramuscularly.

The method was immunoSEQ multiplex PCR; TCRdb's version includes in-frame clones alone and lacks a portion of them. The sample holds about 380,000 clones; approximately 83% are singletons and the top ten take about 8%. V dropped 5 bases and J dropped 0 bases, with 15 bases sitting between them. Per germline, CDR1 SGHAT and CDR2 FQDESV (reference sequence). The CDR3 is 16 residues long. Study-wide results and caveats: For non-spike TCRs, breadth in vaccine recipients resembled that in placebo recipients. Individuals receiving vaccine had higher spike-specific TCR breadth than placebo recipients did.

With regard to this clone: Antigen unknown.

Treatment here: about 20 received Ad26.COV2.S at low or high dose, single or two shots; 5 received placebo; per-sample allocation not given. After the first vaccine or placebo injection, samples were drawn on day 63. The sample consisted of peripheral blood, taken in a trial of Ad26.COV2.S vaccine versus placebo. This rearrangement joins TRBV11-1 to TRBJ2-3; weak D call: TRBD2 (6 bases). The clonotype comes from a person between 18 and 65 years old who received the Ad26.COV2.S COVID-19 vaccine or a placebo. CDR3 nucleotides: TGTGCCAGCAGCCCGCGTGCTAGCGTTAGCACAGATACGCAGTATTTT. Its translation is CASSPRASVSTDTQYF.